Presented here are 31 T cell receptor beta chains from one specimen sequenced in a study of cytomegalovirus exposure and HLA in healthy donors. Here immunoSEQ multiplex PCR was the method, and the copy in TCRdb shows in-frame clones only, minus some. The table lists around 170,000 clones, more than 75% of them singletons. The sequenced sample consisted of PBMCs. Receptors originate from a man aged 18 to 35 in good health and CMV-seronegative.

This clone was found once. The chain carries TRBV11-2 and TRBJ2-5; D gene ambiguous. CDR1 and CDR2 from the germline V gene are SGHAT and FQNNGV. The CDR3 is made up of 12 amino acids. V was clipped by 4 bases and J by 4 bases, with 7 bases between them. This CDR3 is CASSSRLETQYF. CDR3 DNA: TGTGCCAGCAGCTCTAGATTAGAGACCCAGTACTTC.

This sequence joins TRBV28 and TRBJ2-7, with D perhaps matching TRBD2 (6 bases). Trimming shortened V by 3 bases and J by 7 bases, and 19 bases separated the two germline ends. The CDR3 is 15 residues long. From germline, CDR1 is MDHEN and CDR2 SYDVKM. The DNA for the CDR3 is TGTGCCAGCAGTTTCCGCGGGAAACTGTTTGGGGAGCAGTACTTC. Protein product: CASSFRGKLFGEQYF.

The CDR3 region is CASSYLAGAPVNEQFF. CDR3 nucleotides: TGTGCCAGCAGTTACTTAGCGGGGGCCCCAGTCAATGAGCAGTTCTTC. This sequence joins TRBV6-5 and TRBJ2-1; 9 bases are shared with TRBD2. Germline V gives CDR1 MNHEY, CDR2 SVGAGI. V dropped 1 base and J dropped 6; count of bases not matched to a gene: 7. The CDR3 length is 16 residues.

V gene TRBV6-5 combines with J gene TRBJ2-7; D may be TRBD2 (6 bases). The germline gives CDR1 MNHEY, CDR2 SVGAGI. Deletions cut 8 bases from V and 1 base from J, with 15 bases between. The CDR3 runs 14 residues. This chain's CDR3 is CASRPGAGSYEQYV. The CDR3 coding sequence is TGTGCCAGCCGGCCGGGCGCGGGGTCCTACGAGCAGTACGTC.

The rearrangement joins TRBV13 to TRBJ2-1; D remains unclear. V lost 0 bases and J lost 0, with 9 bases in between. The CDR3 totals 16 residues. In germline, CDR1 is PRHDT, CDR2 FYEKMQ (reference sequence). Here the CDR3 DNA reads TGTGCCAGCAGCTTAGGCCTTCGGAGCTCCTACAATGAGCAGTTCTTC. It yields the protein CASSLGLRSSYNEQFF.

The chain employs TRBV4-1 and TRBJ2-1, with D maybe TRBD1 (5 bases). The V gene's germline CDR1 is MGHRA and CDR2 YSYEKL. The CDR3 spans 18 residues. V dropped 3 bases and J dropped 7 bases, with 25 bases sitting between them. CDR3 sequence: CASSHESRRVSASNEQFF. The DNA of the CDR3 is TGCGCCAGCAGCCATGAATCGCGCAGGGTGTCGGCGAGTAATGAGCAGTTCTTC.

The chain couples TRBV11-3 to TRBJ2-2; D may be TRBD2 (6 bases). The CDR3 has 15 residues. CDR1 and CDR2 from the germline V gene are SGHNT and YENEEA. Trimming took 5 bases from V and 0 from J, leaving 10 bases between them. The DNA of the CDR3 is TGTGCCAGCAGCCCCGGGGGTTCGAACACCGGGGAGCTGTTTTTT. Translated, it gives CASSPGGSNTGELFF.

The chain combines TRBV19 with TRBJ1-2; 8 nucleotides agree with TRBD1. J lost 2 bases, V lost 9 bases, and 8 bases had no gene match. Germline V lookup: CDR1 LNHDA, CDR2 SQIVND (reference sequence). The CDR3 runs to 14 residues. The DNA of the CDR3 is TGTGCCAGCTTTGACAGGGGATTAAACTATGGCTACACCTTC. Its protein is CASFDRGLNYGYTF.

The chain uses TRBV7-9 and TRBJ2-7; D might be TRBD1 (6 bases). The CDR3 runs 15 residues. Trimming cost V 5 bases and J 1 base, with 15 bases left between them. CDR1 is SEHNR and CDR2 is FQNEAQ in the germline V gene (reference sequence). CDR3: CASSGGHHFSYEQYV. CDR3 coding DNA: TGTGCCAGCAGCGGGGGACACCACTTTTCCTACGAGCAGTACGTC.

The chain is built from TRBV4-2 and TRBJ1-5; TRBD1 aligns across 8 bases. J gave up 5 bases and V 1 base, and 4 bases lay outside the gene matches. The CDR3 runs to 15 residues. Per the germline V gene, CDR1 is LGHNA and CDR2 is YNFKEQ. CDR3 region: CASSQGTGLDQPQHF. The CDR3 DNA reads TGTGCCAGCAGCCAAGGGACAGGGCTAGATCAGCCCCAGCATTTT.

This clone was seen once. CDR3 coding DNA: TGTGCCAGTAGTATTAGCGTTTATAGCAATCAGCCCCAGCATTTT. Translated, it gives CASSISVYSNQPQHF. This rearrangement joins TRBV19 to TRBJ1-5; D ambiguous. Germline V lookup: CDR1 LNHDA, CDR2 SQIVND (reference sequence). V was pared by 3 bases and J by 0 bases, with 9 bases between. This CDR3 comprises 15 residues.

The chain carries TRBV7-9 and TRBJ1-5; the match to TRBD1 covers 7 bases. This CDR3 is built from 16 residues. Trimming removed 5 bases from V and 6 bases from J; junction bases left unmatched: 13. The germline V gene encodes CDR1 SEHNR and CDR2 FQNEAQ (reference sequence). CDR3 coding DNA: TGTGCCAGCAGCGAATCTTGGACAGGAAGCGCTCAGCCCCAGCATTTT. This sequence encodes CASSESWTGSAQPQHF.

CDR3 DNA: TGTGCCAGCAGCCAACAGGGAGATACGCAGTATTTT. Its translation: CASSQQGDTQYF. V and J are TRBV28 and TRBJ2-3; TRBD1 might be the D (6 bases). Trimming cost V 6 bases and J 5 bases, with 9 bases left between them. The CDR3 spans 12 residues. CDR1 and CDR2 (germline): MDHEN, SYDVKM.

This chain joins TRBV4-2 and TRBJ2-3; unclear D gene. Trimming took 0 bases from V and 2 from J, leaving 12 bases between them. This CDR3 contains 16 residues. Germline CDR1 reads LGHNA; CDR2 reads YNFKEQ. CDR3 sequence: CASSQEWQLNTDTQYF. The CDR3 bases are TGTGCCAGCAGCCAAGAATGGCAGTTGAACACAGATACGCAGTATTTT.

CDR3 amino acids: CASSLGRRGLSSSAGNTIYF. In DNA, the CDR3 is TGTGCCAGCAGCTTAGGCCGGAGGGGCCTGTCTTCCTCCGCTGGAAACACCATATATTTT. The chain is built from TRBV7-8 and TRBJ1-3, with D maybe TRBD1 (5 bases). This CDR3 has 20 residues. The V and J ends lost 1 base and 2 bases respectively, with 24 bases between them. Germline V gene sequence: CDR1 SGHVS, CDR2 FQNEAQ.

The rearrangement uses TRBV18 and TRBJ1-2; D not resolved. The CDR3 runs 15 residues. The germline V gene encodes CDR1 KGHSH and CDR2 LQKENI. The ends were cut back, 2 bases at V and 4 bases at J, with 14 bases in the middle. CDR3 nucleotides: TGTGCCAGCTCACCAGGAGAGGGAAATTTCTATGGCTACACCTTC. Translation: CASSPGEGNFYGYTF.

The rearrangement links TRBV2 to TRBJ2-1, with a weak D call TRBD2 (5 bases). The CDR3 loop spans 14 amino acids. Deletions cut 1 base from V and 5 bases from J, with 9 bases between. From germline, CDR1 is SNHLY and CDR2 FYNNEI. The CDR3 bases are TGTGCCAGCAGTGAAGGGGTAGCGAACAATGAGCAGTTCTTC. Its protein is CASSEGVANNEQFF.

The chain links TRBV29-1 to TRBJ2-1; 12 nucleotides agree with TRBD2. The CDR3 loop spans 15 amino acids. V shed 3 bases and J 8 bases; nucleotides not matched to a gene: 8. Germline CDR1 SQVTM, CDR2 ANQGSEA. The CDR3 reads CSVDLAGGPQDEQFF. The CDR3 DNA follows: TGCAGCGTTGACCTAGCGGGAGGGCCTCAGGATGAGCAGTTCTTC.

The genes are TRBV27 and TRBJ2-1, with 15 positions matching TRBD2. Germline V gene sequence: CDR1 MNHEY, CDR2 SMNVEV (reference sequence). J lost 10 bases, V lost 3 bases, and 4 bases had no gene match. The CDR3 is 15 residues long. The CDR3 region is CASSFGLAGGPEQFF. The CDR3 DNA reads as TGTGCCAGCAGTTTCGGACTAGCGGGAGGGCCAGAGCAGTTCTTC.

This clone was found a few times. This chain uses TRBV11-2 with TRBJ1-2; 8 positions match TRBD1. V lost 0 bases and J lost 8; bases outside the gene matches: 5. Germline V gene data show CDR1 as SGHAT and CDR2 as FQNNGV. This CDR3 contains 14 residues. CDR3 DNA sequence: TGTGCCAGCAGCTTAGACCAGGGGGCCTGGGGCTACACCTTC. It encodes CASSLDQGAWGYTF.

The chain uses TRBV7-2 and TRBJ1-2; TRBD1 might be the D (6 bases). Trimming took off 5 bases at V and 6 bases at J, with 10 bases between the two ends. Germline CDR1 is SGHTA and CDR2 is FQGNSA. CDR3 length: 12 amino acids. CDR3 residues: CASSKQGDGYTF. CDR3 DNA sequence: TGTGCCAGCAGCAAACAGGGTGATGGCTACACCTTC.

V is TRBV5-6 and J is TRBJ2-7; the match to TRBD2 covers 10 bases. Trimming cost V 3 bases and J 5 bases; bases outside gene matches: 5. The germline gives CDR1 SGHDT, CDR2 YYEEEE. The CDR3 loop spans 14 amino acids. Here the CDR3 DNA reads TGTGCCAGCAGCTCAGCGGGAGGGCCCCACGAGCAGTACTTC. Protein product: CASSSAGGPHEQYF.

V is TRBV5-1 and J is TRBJ1-1; tentatively, D is TRBD1 (6 bases). Germline values: CDR1 SGHRS, CDR2 YFSETQ. This CDR3 has 15 residues. Trimming pared 4 bases from V and 0 bases from J, leaving 13 bases between. CDR3 sequence: CASSLDRSMNTEAFF. The CDR3 DNA reads as TGCGCCAGCAGCCTCGACAGGTCAATGAACACTGAAGCTTTCTTT.

The chain links TRBV27 to TRBJ2-1, with D possibly matching TRBD2 (5 bases). This CDR3 is 18 amino acids long. Germline CDR1 is MNHEY and CDR2 is SMNVEV (reference sequence). The V gene lost 6 bases and the J gene lost 9 bases, with 30 bases spanning the gap. The CDR3 nucleotides read TGTGCCAGCAGCTTCCCCCGCAGGATCGGAGGAAAGGTGGGTGAGCAGTTCTTC. It yields the protein CASSFPRRIGGKVGEQFF.

This rearrangement joins TRBV14 to TRBJ2-7, with TRBD2 as a possible D gene (6 bases). The CDR3 runs to 12 residues. Trimming took off 3 bases at V and 4 bases at J, with 7 bases between the two ends. Germline CDR1 SGHDN, CDR2 FVKESK. In nucleotides, the CDR3 is TGTGCCAGCAGCCAGACTAGTTACGAGCAGTACTTC. This encodes CASSQTSYEQYF. The whole variable domain, filled in from reference TRBV14 and TRBJ2-7, reads EAGVTQFPSHSVIEKGQTVTLRCDPISGHDNLYWYRRVMGKEIKFLLHFVKESKQDESGMPNNRFLAERTGGTYSTLKVQPAELEDSGVYFCASSQTSYEQYFGPGTRLTVT.

This chain links TRBV7-8 with TRBJ2-5; the D gene is possibly TRBD1 (5 bases). Germline loops: CDR1 SGHVS, CDR2 FQNEAQ. V lost 4 bases, J lost 5 bases, and 17 bases lay in between. The CDR3 is 15 amino acids. Here the CDR3 DNA reads TGTGCCAGCAGCTACCTTGGGGCGTTCGGCGAGACCCAGTACTTC. It specifies CASSYLGAFGETQYF.

V is TRBV19 and J is TRBJ2-6; a possible D gene is TRBD1 (5 bases). CDR1 LNHDA and CDR2 SQIVND come from the germline V gene (reference sequence). There are 15 residues in the CDR3. Trimming removed 8 bases at V and 0 bases at J, with 11 bases between. The CDR3 here is CASYRQHSGANVLTF. CDR3 coding DNA: TGTGCCAGTTATCGACAGCACTCTGGGGCCAACGTCCTGACTTTC. The full variable domain, rest sourced from reference TRBV19 and TRBJ2-6, is DGGITQSPKYLFRKEGQNVTLSCEQNLNHDAMYWYRQDPGQGLRLIYYSQIVNDFQKGDIAEGYSVSREKKESFPLTVTSAQKNPTAFYLCASYRQHSGANVLTFGAGSRLTVL.

The rearrangement joins TRBV4-1 to TRBJ2-4; the match to TRBD2 covers 15 bases. J lost 6 bases, V lost 4 bases, and 13 bases had no gene match. The germline CDR1 and CDR2 sequences are MGHRA and YSYEKL. This CDR3 spans 19 amino acids. The CDR3 region has the DNA TGCGCCAGCAGCCGAGAGGGACTAGCGGGGGGCCCGGGGAGAAACATTCAGTACTTC. Translating gives CASSREGLAGGPGRNIQYF.

CDR3 DNA sequence: TGTGCCAGCAGCGCCGACAGGGCCACTGAAGCTTTCTTT. This translates into CASSADRATEAFF. The rearrangement joins TRBV7-9 to TRBJ1-1; 7 bases fit TRBD1. The CDR3 sequence is 13 residues long. Germline V gene lookup returns CDR1 SEHNR and CDR2 FQNEAQ (reference sequence). The V gene end was trimmed by 5 bases and the J gene end by 4 bases; junction bases not matched to a gene: 4.

J is TRBJ2-7 and V is TRBV7-2, with TRBD2 matching 11 bases. V shed 4 bases, J shed 5 bases, and the junction held 13 bases outside the gene matches. Germline lookup yields CDR1 SGHTA and CDR2 FQGNSA. There are 17 residues in the CDR3. CDR3 loop: CASSSRLAGKGADEQYF. CDR3 nucleotides: TGTGCCAGCAGCTCCAGACTAGCGGGGAAGGGAGCAGACGAGCAGTACTTC.

There are a few counts of this clone. The genes are TRBV28 and TRBJ1-2; possible D gene TRBD1, 6 bases. V was cut by 3 bases and J by 9 bases, with 11 bases left in between. The CDR3 sequence is 12 residues long. Germline CDR1 reads MDHEN; CDR2 reads SYDVKM. The CDR3 region is CASSFEQGRYTF. CDR3 sequence (DNA): TGTGCCAGCAGTTTTGAGCAGGGGCGCTACACCTTC.